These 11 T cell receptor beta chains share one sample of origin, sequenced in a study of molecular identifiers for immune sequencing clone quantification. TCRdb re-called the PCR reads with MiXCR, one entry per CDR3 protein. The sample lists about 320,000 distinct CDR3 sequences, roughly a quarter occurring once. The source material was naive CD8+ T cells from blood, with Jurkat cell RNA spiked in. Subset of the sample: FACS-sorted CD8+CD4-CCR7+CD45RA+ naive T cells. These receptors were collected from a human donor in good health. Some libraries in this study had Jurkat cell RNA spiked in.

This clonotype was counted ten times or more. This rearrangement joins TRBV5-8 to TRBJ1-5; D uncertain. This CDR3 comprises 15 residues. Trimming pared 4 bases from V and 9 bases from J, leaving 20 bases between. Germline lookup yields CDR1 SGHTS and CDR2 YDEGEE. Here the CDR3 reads CASSELGQSRRPQHF. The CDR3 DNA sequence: TGTGCCAGCAGCGAGTTAGGGCAATCACGGAGGCCCCAGCATTTT.

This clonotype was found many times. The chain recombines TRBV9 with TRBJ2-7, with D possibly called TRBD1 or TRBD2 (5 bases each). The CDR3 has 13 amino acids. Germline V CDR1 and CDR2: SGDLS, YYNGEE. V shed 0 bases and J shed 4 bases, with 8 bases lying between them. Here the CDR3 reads CASSVGDEYEQYF. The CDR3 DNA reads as TGTGCCAGCAGCGTAGGGGACGAGTACGAGCAGTACTTC.

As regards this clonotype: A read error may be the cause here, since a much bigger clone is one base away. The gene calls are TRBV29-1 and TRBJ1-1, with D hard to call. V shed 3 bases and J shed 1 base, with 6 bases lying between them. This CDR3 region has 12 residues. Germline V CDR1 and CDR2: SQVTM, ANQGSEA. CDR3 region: CSVDGQNTEAFF. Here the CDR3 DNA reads TGCAGCGTTGACGGGCAGAACACTGAAGCTTTCTTT. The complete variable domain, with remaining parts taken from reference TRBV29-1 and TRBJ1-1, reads SAVISQKPSRDICQRGTSLTIQCQVDSQVTMMFWYRQQPGQSLTLIATANQGSEATYESGFVIDKFPISRPNLTFSTLTVSNMSPEDSSIYLCSVDGQNTEAFFGQGTRLTVV.

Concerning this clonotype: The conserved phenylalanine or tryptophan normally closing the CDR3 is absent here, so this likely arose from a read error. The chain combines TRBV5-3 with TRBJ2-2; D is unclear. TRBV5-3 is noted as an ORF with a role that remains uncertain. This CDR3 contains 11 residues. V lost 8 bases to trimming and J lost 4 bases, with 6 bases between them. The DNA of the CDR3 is TGTGCCAGCAGTTTCACCGGGGAGCTGTTTCTT. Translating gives CASSFTGELFL.

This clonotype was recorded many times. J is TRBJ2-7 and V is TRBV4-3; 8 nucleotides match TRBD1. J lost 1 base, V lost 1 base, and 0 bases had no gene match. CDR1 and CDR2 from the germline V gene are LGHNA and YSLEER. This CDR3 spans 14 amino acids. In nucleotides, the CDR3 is TGCGCCAGCAGCCAAGGACAGGGGTCCTACGAGCAGTACTTC. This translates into CASSQGQGSYEQYF.

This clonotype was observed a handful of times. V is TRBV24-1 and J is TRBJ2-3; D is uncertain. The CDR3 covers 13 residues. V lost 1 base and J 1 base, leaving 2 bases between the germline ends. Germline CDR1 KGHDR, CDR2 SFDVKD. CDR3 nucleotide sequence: TGTGCCACCAGTGATTTCCGCACAGATACGCAGTATTTT. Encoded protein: CATSDFRTDTQYF.

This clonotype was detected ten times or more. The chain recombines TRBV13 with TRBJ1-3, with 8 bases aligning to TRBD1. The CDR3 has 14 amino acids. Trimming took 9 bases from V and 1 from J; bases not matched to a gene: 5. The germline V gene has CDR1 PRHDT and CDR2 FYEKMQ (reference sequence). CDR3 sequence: CASTDRASGNTIYF. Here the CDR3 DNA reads TGTGCCAGTACGGACAGGGCATCTGGAAACACCATATATTTT.

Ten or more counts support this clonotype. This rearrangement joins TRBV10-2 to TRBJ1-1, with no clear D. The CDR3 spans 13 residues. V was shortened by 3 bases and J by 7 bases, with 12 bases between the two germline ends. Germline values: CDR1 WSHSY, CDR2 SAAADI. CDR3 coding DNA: TGCGCCAGCAGTGACAGGAGTCAGGTTGAAGCTTTCTTT. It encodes CASSDRSQVEAFF.

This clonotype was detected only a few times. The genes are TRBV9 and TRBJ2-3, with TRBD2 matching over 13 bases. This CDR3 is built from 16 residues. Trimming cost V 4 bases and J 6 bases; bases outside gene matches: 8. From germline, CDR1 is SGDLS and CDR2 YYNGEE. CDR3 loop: CASSSRTSGSWDTQYF. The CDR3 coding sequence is TGTGCCAGCAGCTCCAGGACTAGCGGGAGTTGGGATACGCAGTATTTT.

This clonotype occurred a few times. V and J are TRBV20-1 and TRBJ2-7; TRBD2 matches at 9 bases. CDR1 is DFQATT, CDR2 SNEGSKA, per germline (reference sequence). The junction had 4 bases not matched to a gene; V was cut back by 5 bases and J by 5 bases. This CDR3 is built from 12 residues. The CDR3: CSAQGLAHEQYF. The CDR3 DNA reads TGCAGTGCTCAGGGACTAGCCCACGAGCAGTACTTC.

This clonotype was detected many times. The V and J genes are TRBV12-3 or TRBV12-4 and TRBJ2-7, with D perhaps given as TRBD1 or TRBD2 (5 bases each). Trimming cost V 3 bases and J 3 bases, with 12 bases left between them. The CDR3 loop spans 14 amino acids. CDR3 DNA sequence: TGTGCCAGCAGTTTGGTGGGACCCAACTACGAGCAGTACTTC. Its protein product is CASSLVGPNYEQYF.